These 26 T cell receptor beta chains were sequenced from one sample in a study of tumor-infiltrating lymphocytes in primary liver carcinoma. Co-extraction of RNA and DNA was performed on about 20-32 mg of unsorted bulk tissue. Using a constant-region primer together with ProtoScript II reverse transcriptase, TCR beta cDNA was made from roughly 500 ng of total RNA. Each TCR beta library was derived from three nested multiplex PCR rounds that employed slightly modified ARM-PCR. Primers for the first two PCR rounds were TRBV1-TRBV30 forward primers and a C-beta reverse primer (roughly 9 cycles per round). TCRdb reprocessed the multiplex PCR reads with MiXCR, giving one entry per CDR3 protein. Of about 43,000 distinct CDR3 sequences listed, 73% are singletons. The sequenced sample was liver tumor tissue from sampling region 2. Subset: tumor region T2, inferior pole. These receptors all come from a man aged 35-49 years with primary liver carcinoma and hepatitis B virus infection.

This chain connects TRBV7-8 to TRBJ2-5, with no clear D. In germline, CDR1 is SGHVS, CDR2 FQNEAQ. CDR3 length: 11 amino acids. CDR3 in amino acids: CISSPGETQYF. The CDR3 DNA sequence: TGTATCAGCAGCCCCGGGGAGACCCAGTACTTC.

A single count supports this clonotype. A much larger clone is a single base away; this may be a read error. V is TRBV7-3 and J is TRBJ2-2, with 8 bases lining up with TRBD2. Germline V gene sequence: CDR1 SGHTA, CDR2 FQGTGA. The CDR3 sequence is 14 residues long. The CDR3 DNA is TGTGCCAGCAGCTTAGATCCTCACAGCGGGGGGCTGTTTTTT. Residues: CASSLDPHSGGLFF.

Worth noting for this clonotype: Mismatch with germline at one junction end may stem from a read error. V is TRBV24-1 and J is TRBJ2-1, with D possibly TRBD1 on 5 matching bases. The CDR3 consists of 11 residues. Germline V gene sequence: CDR1 KGHDR, CDR2 SFDVKD. For the CDR3, the DNA is TGTGCCACGGGGCGCGATGATGAGCAGTCCTTC. Its translation is CATGRDDEQSF.

Comments on this clonotype: Likely a read error: the CDR3 ends without its conserved phenylalanine or tryptophan. The rearrangement uses TRBV11-3 and TRBJ2-1; no clear D gene. Germline V gene lookup returns CDR1 SGHNT and CDR2 YENEEA. V lost 0 bases to trimming and J lost 5 bases, with 5 bases between them. There are 13 residues in the CDR3. The CDR3 DNA sequence: TGTGCCAGCAGCTTAGATGAGAACAATGAGCAGTTCCTC. This translates into CASSLDENNEQFL.

This clonotype has only a few counts. A junction boundary mismatches the germline segment, possibly from a read error. CDR3 region: CVSSTDSDTGEMFF. The CDR3 nucleotides are TGTGTCAGCAGCACAGACTCGGATACCGGGGAGATGTTTTTT. J is TRBJ2-2 and V is TRBV11-2; possibly TRBD2 for D (5 bases). The CDR3 loop spans 14 amino acids. CDR1 and CDR2 (germline): SGHAT, FQNNGV.

Comments on this clonotype: Germline and junction disagree at one end, which may indicate a read error. The rearrangement links TRBV11-1 to TRBJ2-2; D perhaps matches TRBD1 (6 bases). From germline, CDR1 is SGHAT and CDR2 FQDESV (reference sequence). This CDR3 comprises 13 residues. The CDR3 reads CGSSFWDTGELLF. The DNA of the CDR3 is TGTGGCAGTAGCTTTTGGGACACCGGGGAGCTGCTTTTT.

This clonotype has a single count. At one of its ends the junction is not consistent with the germline gene, which may arise from a read error. This chain joins TRBV5-1 and TRBJ1-2; the D gene is possibly TRBD1 (5 bases). CDR3 length equals 12 residues. The germline gives CDR1 SGHRS, CDR2 YFSETQ. CDR3 nucleotides: TGTACCAGCAGCTTCCAGGGTACTGGCTACACCTTC. Translating it yields CTSSFQGTGYTF.

Turning to this clonotype: As the CDR3 is not closed by the conserved phenylalanine or tryptophan, this likely results from a read error. The gene calls are TRBV10-3 and TRBJ2-1; no clear D. In germline, CDR1 is ENHRY, CDR2 SYGVKD. CDR3 length: 11 residues. As DNA, the CDR3 is TGTACCATCAGAGCTTGGGATGAGCAGTTCCTC. Translating gives CTIRAWDEQFL.

This clonotype rates as medium-sized. The V call is TRBV29-1, the J call TRBJ2-7; TRBD1 matches 10 bases. The CDR3 contains 13 residues. V gave up 1 base and J gave up 7 bases; unmatched junction bases: 4. Per the germline V gene, CDR1 is SQVTM and CDR2 is ANQGSEA. CDR3 sequence reads: CSVEGQGATEQYF. CDR3 sequence (DNA): TGCAGCGTTGAAGGACAGGGGGCAACTGAGCAGTACTTC.

The V call is TRBV7-9, the J call TRBJ2-7, with a tentative D call TRBD1 (5 bases). The CDR3 is made up of 12 amino acids. CDR1 and CDR2 (germline): SEHNR, FQNEAQ (reference sequence). Trimming removed 4 bases at V and 6 bases at J, with 10 bases between. DNA of the CDR3: TGTGCCAGCAGCTACGGACATAGCGAGCAGTACTTC. It specifies CASSYGHSEQYF.

The rearrangement uses TRBV6-6 and TRBJ2-1; the D is unclear. Trimming shortened V by 9 bases and J by 3 bases, and 21 bases separated the two germline ends. The CDR3 is made up of 16 amino acids. Germline V gives CDR1 MNHNY, CDR2 SVGAGI (reference sequence). In nucleotides, the CDR3 is TGTGCCAGTAGGCCCTACACAGAATCAAGCTACAATGAGCAGTTCTTC. Protein product: CASRPYTESSYNEQFF.

The rearrangement uses TRBV11-3 and TRBJ2-2, with no clear D. CDR3 size: 13 residues. Germline values: CDR1 SGHNT, CDR2 YENEEA. Trimming left V 0 bases short and J 13 bases short, with 12 bases between. In DNA form, the CDR3 reads TGTGCCAGCAGCTTAGATTTCACCGTGGGGCTGTTTTTT. Translating gives CASSLDFTVGLFF.

This clonotype was detected many times. A read error may explain this, as a much larger clone is one base away. The rearrangement joins TRBV6-1 to TRBJ1-2, with TRBD1 matching 8 bases. From germline, CDR1 is MNHNS and CDR2 SASEGT. This CDR3 spans 14 amino acids. DNA of the CDR3: TGTGCCAGCAAAGACGGACAGGGTTCGTATGGCTGCACCTTC. Translated: CASKDGQGSYGCTF.

This clonotype came up a few times. One end of the junction varies from germline; a read error may be responsible. The chain employs TRBV6-6 and TRBJ1-1; 9 nucleotides line up with TRBD1. The germline V gene has CDR1 MNHNY and CDR2 SVGAGI (reference sequence). CDR3 size: 14 residues. The CDR3 coding sequence is TGCGCCAGCAGTTGGACAGGGGTAAGGACTGAGGCTTTCTTT. It codes for CASSWTGVRTEAFF.

Concerning this clonotype: The conserved closing phenylalanine or tryptophan is absent in this CDR3, likely reflecting a read error. The chain is built from TRBV11-3 and TRBJ2-1, with a weak D call TRBD1 (6 bases). This CDR3 region has 14 residues. Germline V CDR1 and CDR2: SGHNT, YENEEA. V lost 9 bases, J lost 5 bases, and 17 bases lay in between. CDR3 amino acids: CASNSGVSNNEQFL. The CDR3 DNA sequence: TGTGCCAGTAACTCAGGGGTCAGCAACAATGAGCAGTTCCTC.

This clonotype is a singleton in its sample. The conserved phenylalanine or tryptophan is not found at the CDR3 terminus, so this likely reflects a read error. The chain has TRBV5-6 and TRBJ2-3; weak D call: TRBD1 (5 bases). V lost 3 bases and J 1 base, leaving 15 bases between the germline ends. The CDR3 is made up of 16 amino acids. Germline values: CDR1 SGHDT, CDR2 YYEEEE. This CDR3 reads CASSSGAGIRTDTQYL. CDR3 nucleotides: TGTGCCAGCAGCTCGGGTGCAGGGATTCGCACAGATACGCAGTATCTT.

Turning to this clonotype: Its ends do not fully match the called genes, so a read error is possible. The chain recombines TRBV7-8 with TRBJ1-4; D unresolved. CDR3 length: 14 amino acids. Germline V gene sequence: CDR1 SGHVS, CDR2 FQNEAQ. CDR3 coding DNA: TGTGTCAGCAGTCGATCCACGACCAATGAAAAACTGTTTTTT. Protein product: CVSSRSTTNEKLFF.

With regard to this clonotype: With a much larger clone just one base away, this may be a read error. The chain carries TRBV19 and TRBJ1-5, with 8 bases identical to TRBD1. The CDR3 is made up of 15 amino acids. The germline V gene encodes CDR1 LNHDA and CDR2 SQIVND (reference sequence). Written as DNA, the CDR3 is TGTGCCAGTAGACCTGGGACAGGCAGCAATCAGCCCCGGCATTTT. It translates to CASRPGTGSNQPRHF. Full variable domain (outside the CDR3, taken from reference TRBV19 and TRBJ1-5): DGGITQSPKYLFRKEGQNVTLSCEQNLNHDAMYWYRQDPGQGLRLIYYSQIVNDFQKGDIAEGYSVSREKKESFPLTVTSAQKNPTAFYLCASRPGTGSNQPRHFGDGTRLSIL.

J is TRBJ2-2 and V is TRBV12-3 or TRBV12-4, with 11 bases aligning to TRBD2. J gave up 6 bases and V 9 bases, and 9 bases lay outside the gene matches. The CDR3 has 15 amino acids. Here the CDR3 DNA reads TGTGCCAGTAGTGGACTAGCGGGTACCGCCGGGGAGCTGTTTTTT. Translated: CASSGLAGTAGELFF.

Regarding this clonotype: The junction departs from the called germline gene at one end, perhaps through a read error. This sequence joins TRBV12-3 or TRBV12-4 and TRBJ2-7; TRBD2 matches 11 bases. CDR3 size: 15 residues. CDR3 amino acids: CTSSPPGTSGHKQYF. Written as DNA, the CDR3 is TGTACCAGCAGTCCCCCCGGGACTAGCGGACACAAGCAGTACTTC.

Note on this clonotype: A much larger clone sits a single nucleotide away, making a read error possible. V usage is TRBV29-1 and J usage is TRBJ2-7; D possibly corresponds to TRBD1 (5 bases). The CDR3 consists of 16 residues. CDR1 is SQVTM and CDR2 is ANQGSEA in the germline V gene. Trimming cost V 4 bases and J 4 bases, with 23 bases left between them. The CDR3 DNA follows: TGCAGCGTTGCAACGCGACAGACAAGCCGTCCTTACGAGCAGTACTTC. This translates into CSVATRQTSRPYEQYF.

This clonotype was picked up a small number of times. The chain couples TRBV10-3 to TRBJ2-1; D may match TRBD1 or TRBD2 (5 bases each). Germline values: CDR1 ENHRY, CDR2 SYGVKD. The CDR3 consists of 14 residues. V was pared by 10 bases and J by 12 bases, with 25 bases between. The CDR3 DNA reads as TGTGCCACTACCTCTGGGGCTAGCTTCCATGGGCAGTTCTTC. Amino acid sequence: CATTSGASFHGQFF.

V gene TRBV11-2 combines with J gene TRBJ2-5, with D perhaps TRBD1 or TRBD2 (5 bases each). CDR3 length: 18 residues. In germline, CDR1 is SGHAT, CDR2 FQNNGV. V was trimmed by 5 bases and J by 5 bases, leaving 27 bases between them. DNA of the CDR3: TGTGCCAGCAGCCCTAGCCCAATCCAGGGTACTAGGCGGGAGACCCAGTACTTC. This sequence encodes CASSPSPIQGTRRETQYF.

The J gene is TRBJ2-3, the V gene TRBV4-2, with 7 bases matching TRBD2. V was clipped by 4 bases and J by 5 bases; unmatched bases: 9. CDR3 size: 15 residues. Per the germline V gene, CDR1 is LGHNA and CDR2 is YNFKEQ. The CDR3 spells CASSLGGGRGDTQYF. As DNA, the CDR3 is TGTGCCAGCAGCCTTGGGGGGGGAAGAGGAGATACGCAGTATTTT.

Comment on this clonotype: Sequence at one end of the junction differs from germline and may be a read error. The chain is built from TRBV18 and TRBJ2-1; D ambiguous. In germline, CDR1 is KGHSH, CDR2 LQKENI. This CDR3 comprises 13 residues. The CDR3 protein is CANSPFVRNEQFF. CDR3 bases: TGTGCCAACTCACCCTTCGTCCGCAATGAGCAGTTCTTC.

With regard to this clonotype: At one end, the junction sequence differs from germline, possibly due to a read error. The chain has TRBV28 and TRBJ1-3; possibly TRBD1 for D (6 bases). CDR1 is MDHEN, CDR2 SYDVKM, per germline. This CDR3 has 15 residues. The CDR3 DNA reads as TGTGCCAACAGCCCTTTGACAGGAACTGGAAACACCATATATTTC. This encodes CANSPLTGTGNTIYF.